These 14 T cell receptor beta chains originate from one sample sequenced in a study of beta chain features in type 1 diabetes. Expressed TCRB transcripts were sequenced after all isolated RNA was converted to cDNA. The method was immunoSEQ multiplex PCR; TCRdb's version includes in-frame clones alone and lacks a portion of them. The sample consists of some 230,000 clones, more than 9% of them appearing once. The sequencing input was naive CD4+ T cells from blood. The source is a woman between 18 and 30 years old in good health.

A few counts support this clone. At one end, the junction sequence differs from germline, possibly due to a read error. This chain connects TRBV11-3 to TRBJ2-7, with a possible D match to TRBD2 (5 bases). CDR1 and CDR2 (germline): SGHNT, YENEEA. The CDR3 consists of 8 residues. The DNA of the CDR3 is TGTGCCAGCAGCTTAGGGAGGTTC. Its protein product is CASSLGRF.

The chain carries TRBV28 and TRBJ1-1; D is perhaps TRBD1 (6 bases). This CDR3 comprises 13 residues. Trimming stripped 6 bases from V and 6 bases from J, with 14 bases between. Germline V gives CDR1 MDHEN, CDR2 SYDVKM. The CDR3 reads CASSVEDSPEAFF. The CDR3 nucleotides are TGTGCCAGCAGCGTAGAGGACAGCCCTGAAGCTTTCTTT. Together with reference TRBV28 and TRBJ1-1, the CDR3 gives the full variable domain: DVKVTQSSRYLVKRTGEKVFLECVQDMDHENMFWYRQDPGLGLRLIYFSYDVKMKEKGDIPEGYSVSREKKERFSLILESASTNQTSMYLCASSVEDSPEAFFGQGTRLTVV.

The DNA of the CDR3 is TGTGCCAGCAGCCCTCGGAGTAGCGGCACCTACGAGCAGTACTTC. As protein: CASSPRSSGTYEQYF. The rearrangement uses TRBV6-5 and TRBJ2-7, with a possible D match to TRBD2 (6 bases). The CDR3 sequence is 15 residues long. Trimming removed 6 bases from V and 2 bases from J, with 17 bases in between. From germline, CDR1 is MNHEY and CDR2 SVGAGI.

DNA for the CDR3: TGTGCCACCGGGTCGATGAAGGGGGCCACCTACGAGCAGTACTTC. It encodes CATGSMKGATYEQYF. This chain links TRBV10-3 with TRBJ2-7; TRBD1 aligns across 7 bases. This CDR3 has 15 residues. The trim removed 10 bases at V and 2 bases at J, leaving 14 bases unmatched. Germline loops: CDR1 ENHRY, CDR2 SYGVKD.

The chain joins TRBV30 to TRBJ1-2, with TRBD1 as a possible D gene (5 bases). V lost 4 bases and J 4 bases, leaving 10 bases between the germline ends. The length of the CDR3 is 12 residues. From germline, CDR1 is GTSNPN and CDR2 SVGIG (reference sequence). The CDR3 bases are TGTGCCTGGATGGGGGGGACCTATGGCTACACCTTC. This sequence encodes CAWMGGTYGYTF.

The gene calls are TRBV30 and TRBJ1-3, with 9 bases aligning to TRBD1. V gave up 5 bases and J gave up 2 bases; unmatched junction bases: 4. The CDR3 is 14 amino acids. Germline CDR1 GTSNPN, CDR2 SVGIG (reference sequence). The CDR3 region has the DNA TGTGCCTGGGGGGGACAGGGAACTGGAAACACCATATATTTT. Protein: CAWGGQGTGNTIYF. The variable domain in full, with the rest retrieved from reference TRBV30 and TRBJ1-3, is SQTIHQWPATLVQPVGSPLSLECTVEGTSNPNLYWYRQAAGRGLQLLFYSVGIGQISSEVPQNLSASRPQDRQFILSSKKLLLSDSGFYLCAWGGQGTGNTIYFGEGSWLTVV.

Of note for this clone: The junction differs from germline at one of its ends, possibly a read error. J is TRBJ1-5 and V is TRBV2; TRBD1 agrees at 9 bases. CDR3 length: 13 amino acids. The germline V gene encodes CDR1 SNHLY and CDR2 FYNNEI. The CDR3 reads CATSRQGDQPQHF. In nucleotides, the CDR3 is TGTGCCACCAGTCGACAGGGGGATCAGCCCCAGCATTTT.

Only a few counts were recorded for this clone. The chain carries TRBV4-1 and TRBJ2-3, with TRBD2 matching over 10 bases. The CDR3 loop spans 18 amino acids. Germline V gives CDR1 MGHRA, CDR2 YSYEKL. The trim removed 3 bases at V and 2 bases at J, leaving 11 bases unmatched. This CDR3 reads CASSHAKGLAETTDTQYF. DNA of the CDR3: TGCGCCAGCAGCCATGCGAAAGGACTAGCGGAAACCACAGATACGCAGTATTTT.

This chain uses TRBV6-1 with TRBJ1-1; 7 positions agree with TRBD1. With 5 bases clipped from V and 5 bases from J, the junction kept 11 bases outside the gene matches. The CDR3 has 15 residues. Germline V gene data show CDR1 as MNHNS and CDR2 as SASEGT. CDR3 in amino acids: CASSPLSGRGTEAFF. The CDR3 DNA reads as TGTGCCAGCAGTCCCCTAAGTGGCAGGGGGACTGAAGCTTTCTTT.

This clone appeared a few times. The chain employs TRBV5-4 and TRBJ2-1, with TRBD2 identical over 12 bases. V was pared by 4 bases and J by 7 bases, with 6 bases of the junction left unmatched. Germline CDR1 and CDR2: SGHNT and YYREEE (reference sequence). The CDR3 totals 15 residues. The CDR3 DNA sequence: TGTGCCAGCAGCAATCGACTAGCGGGAGTTAATGAGCAGTTCTTC. Protein: CASSNRLAGVNEQFF.

This clone has more than one count but fewer than ten. CDR3 in amino acids: CASSYPGQGRTEAFF. The DNA for the CDR3 is TGTGCCAGCAGTTACCCGGGACAGGGAAGGACTGAAGCTTTCTTT. This chain joins TRBV6-6 and TRBJ1-1; TRBD1 matches 9 bases. After removal of 2 bases from V and 5 bases from J, the junction contained 6 bases not matched to a gene. CDR1 is MNHNY and CDR2 is SVGAGI in the germline V gene (reference sequence). CDR3 length: 15 residues.

This rearrangement joins TRBV10-2 to TRBJ2-7; D is unclear. The CDR3 contains 11 residues. Trimming left V 7 bases short and J 5 bases short, with 9 bases between. Germline V gives CDR1 WSHSY, CDR2 SAAADI. CDR3 DNA sequence: TGCGCCAGCACCGAGTTCAACGAGCAGTACTTC. This translates into CASTEFNEQYF.

This clone appeared a few times. The genes are TRBV4-2 and TRBJ1-1; no clear D gene. The germline gives CDR1 LGHNA, CDR2 YNFKEQ. The CDR3 has 17 residues. Trimming left V 4 bases short and J 0 bases short, with 18 bases between. The CDR3 DNA follows: TGTGCCAGCAGCCCTGATCCCCCAGGCTTAATGAACACTGAAGCTTTCTTT. Its protein product is CASSPDPPGLMNTEAFF.

This rearrangement joins TRBV2 to TRBJ2-3; D gene uncertain. Trimming shortened V by 4 bases and J by 0 bases, and 11 bases separated the two germline ends. The CDR3 extends over 15 amino acids. CDR1 SNHLY and CDR2 FYNNEI come from the germline V gene. CDR3 bases: TGTGCCAGCAGTGTCGCTAGGATCAGCACAGATACGCAGTATTTT. It is translated as CASSVARISTDTQYF.